The 27 T cell receptor beta chains below all came from one sample that was sequenced in a study of blood T cells in healthy people across ages. Combining a sample-barcoded 5' primer with a J-beta primer mix, a second PCR ran for roughly 7 to 12 cycles. Using its own MiXCR run on the 5' RACE reads, TCRdb lists one record per CDR3 protein. In the table there are hundreds of thousands of distinct CDR3 sequences, under 30% of which are singletons. Material: blood. The receptor set was obtained from a woman aged 80 or older in good health.

The chain joins TRBV7-8 to TRBJ1-2; 12 bases are shared with TRBD1. The ends lost 5 bases at V and 3 bases at J; junction bases unmatched: 16. Germline assignment: CDR1 SGHVS and CDR2 FQNEAQ. The CDR3 consists of 19 residues. The CDR3 DNA follows: TGTGCCAGCAGCCCTTTCAACCGGGACAGGGGGCGTAGGGACTATGGCTACACCTTC. This sequence encodes CASSPFNRDRGRRDYGYTF.

This clonotype was counted ten times or more. The V gene is TRBV20-1, the J gene TRBJ2-3, with TRBD1 identical over 10 bases. The CDR3 loop spans 18 amino acids. CDR1 and CDR2 from the germline V gene are DFQATT and SNEGSKA (reference sequence). After removal of 0 bases from V and 1 base from J, the junction contained 10 bases not matched to a gene. CDR3 sequence reads: CSARDRGQGFFGTDTQYF. Written as DNA, the CDR3 is TGCAGTGCTAGAGATCGGGGACAGGGGTTTTTCGGCACAGATACGCAGTATTTT.

This clonotype was seen at least ten times. The V gene is TRBV4-1, the J gene TRBJ2-3; 7 bases match TRBD2. CDR1 is MGHRA, CDR2 YSYEKL, per germline. This CDR3 has 17 amino acids. With 0 bases clipped from V and 4 bases from J, the junction kept 10 bases outside the gene matches. The CDR3 bases are TGCGCCAGCAGCCAAGATCGGACTAGGAGGTTATCAGATACGCAGTATTTT. It specifies CASSQDRTRRLSDTQYF.

This clonotype occurred many times. The chain couples TRBV9 to TRBJ2-1; 8 nucleotides match TRBD2. After removal of 0 bases from V and 4 bases from J, the junction contained 9 bases not matched to a gene. The CDR3 loop spans 17 amino acids. Per the germline V gene, CDR1 is SGDLS and CDR2 is YYNGEE. The CDR3 loop is CASSVVGAGGLYNEQFF. CDR3 nucleotide sequence: TGTGCCAGCAGCGTAGTGGGGGCGGGGGGCTTGTACAATGAGCAGTTCTTC.

This clonotype has a handful of counts. The rearrangement joins TRBV7-2 to TRBJ1-1; 7 bases agree with TRBD1. Looked up from germline, CDR1 is SGHTA and CDR2 is FQGNSA. The CDR3 totals 15 residues. With 5 bases clipped from V and 5 bases from J, the junction kept 11 bases outside the gene matches. The CDR3 is CASSPRQGGSTEAFF. Here the CDR3 DNA reads TGTGCCAGCAGCCCCCGACAGGGAGGTAGTACTGAAGCTTTCTTT. The full variable domain, in which reference TRBV7-2 and TRBJ1-1 provide the parts outside the CDR3, is GAGVSQSPSNKVTEKGKDVELRCDPISGHTALYWYRQSLGQGLEFLIYFQGNSAPDKSGLPSDRFSAERTGGSVSTLTIQRTQQEDSAVYLCASSPRQGGSTEAFFGQGTRLTVV.

This clonotype was counted many times. The rearrangement links TRBV5-1 to TRBJ2-1, with 12 bases identical to TRBD2. The CDR3 length is 15 residues. Germline V gene lookup returns CDR1 SGHRS and CDR2 YFSETQ. V was pared by 3 bases and J by 9 bases, with 7 bases of the junction left unmatched. CDR3 region: CASSSTSGGLIEQFF. The CDR3 DNA reads TGCGCCAGCAGCTCGACTAGCGGGGGCCTAATTGAGCAGTTCTTC.

This clonotype was observed many times. The J gene is TRBJ2-1, the V gene TRBV2; 7 bases match TRBD1. Germline loops: CDR1 SNHLY, CDR2 FYNNEI. Germline trimming cut 4 bases from V and 13 bases from J; bases unmatched to any gene: 7. The CDR3 is 12 amino acids. CDR3 coding DNA: TGTGCCAGCAGTGCCCAGACAGGGCAACAGTTCTTC. Encoded protein: CASSAQTGQQFF.

In this sample, this clonotype turned up many times. The rearrangement joins TRBV20-1 to TRBJ2-1; 11 bases agree with TRBD2. J was trimmed by 6 bases and V by 8 bases; bases with no gene match: 9. Germline-derived CDR1 and CDR2 are DFQATT and SNEGSKA (reference sequence). The CDR3 is 14 amino acids. CDR3 amino acids: CSRNSGGASNEQFF. In nucleotides, the CDR3 is TGCAGTCGCAATAGCGGGGGGGCCTCCAATGAGCAGTTCTTC.

This clonotype was counted at least ten times. The chain joins TRBV5-1 to TRBJ2-3; D might be TRBD2 (6 bases). Germline V gene data show CDR1 as SGHRS and CDR2 as YFSETQ. This CDR3 has 15 amino acids. V gave up 2 bases and J gave up 2 bases, with 12 bases separating them. CDR3 sequence reads: CASSFGGATTDTQYF. In nucleotides, the CDR3 is TGCGCCAGCAGCTTCGGCGGGGCAACCACAGATACGCAGTATTTT.

This clonotype was observed many times. This chain links TRBV7-2 with TRBJ2-1, with TRBD1 matching 9 bases. The V gene end was trimmed by 8 bases and the J gene end by 0 bases; junction bases not matched to a gene: 14. CDR3 size: 18 residues. CDR1 SGHTA and CDR2 FQGNSA come from the germline V gene. The CDR3 spells CASRLRTGAQSSYNEQFF. In nucleotides, the CDR3 is TGTGCCAGCCGTTTAAGGACAGGGGCACAAAGCTCCTACAATGAGCAGTTCTTC. Combining the CDR3 with reference TRBV7-2 and TRBJ2-1 gives the whole variable domain GAGVSQSPSNKVTEKGKDVELRCDPISGHTALYWYRQSLGQGLEFLIYFQGNSAPDKSGLPSDRFSAERTGGSVSTLTIQRTQQEDSAVYLCASRLRTGAQSSYNEQFFGPGTRLTVL.

This chain links TRBV7-2 with TRBJ2-1; TRBD1 matches 10 bases. The germline V gene has CDR1 SGHTA and CDR2 FQGNSA. V was pared by 3 bases and J by 8 bases, with 4 bases of the junction left unmatched. The CDR3 runs to 14 residues. Here the CDR3 DNA reads TGTGCCAGCAGCTTCCGGACAGGGGGACATGAGCAGTTCTTC. This gives the protein CASSFRTGGHEQFF.

This clonotype has ten or more counts. This chain joins TRBV12-3 or TRBV12-4 and TRBJ2-7; TRBD2 might be the D (6 bases). The length of the CDR3 is 15 residues. V was trimmed by 3 bases and J by 0 bases, leaving 12 bases between them. The CDR3 nucleotides are TGTGCCAGCAGTTTTGGGGACTTCCGCTCCTACGAGCAGTACTTC. It encodes CASSFGDFRSYEQYF.

This clonotype came up a few times. This could be a read error, since a much larger clone is one nucleotide away. The V gene is TRBV5-1, the J gene TRBJ2-7; 7 bases fit TRBD1. V lost 2 bases, J lost 10 bases, and 12 bases stayed unmatched. The length of the CDR3 is 14 residues. Germline values: CDR1 SGHRS, CDR2 YFSETQ. The CDR3, as DNA: TGCGCCAGCAGCTTCGATTACAGGGGAGAGGCCCAGTACTTC. Amino acids: CASSFDYRGEAQYF. Looking up the rest from reference TRBV5-1 and TRBJ2-7 gives the full variable domain: KAGVTQTPRYLIKTRGQQVTLSCSPISGHRSVSWYQQTPGQGLQFLFEYFSETQRNKGNFPGRFSGRQFSNSRSEMNVSTLELGDSALYLCASSFDYRGEAQYFGPGTRLTVT.

As concerns this clonotype: A read error may be the cause here, since a much bigger clone is one base away. The CDR3, as DNA: TGCAGTGCTAGACCCTTAACTAGCGGGGGGGGCTCCTACGAGCAGTACTTC. Translation: CSARPLTSGGGSYEQYF. The gene calls are TRBV20-1 and TRBJ2-7, with TRBD2 identical over 13 bases. Trimming removed 2 bases from V and 0 bases from J; junction bases left unmatched: 7. There are 17 residues in the CDR3. Per the germline V gene, CDR1 is DFQATT and CDR2 is SNEGSKA (reference sequence).

The chain carries TRBV2 and TRBJ2-5; D call uncertain. The J call is doubtful: the DNA matches TRBJ2-1 better. The CDR3 loop spans 17 amino acids. CDR1 is SNHLY, CDR2 FYNNEI, per germline. CDR3 region: CASSEWSGSGYQETQFF. In DNA, the CDR3 is TGTGCCAGCAGTGAATGGTCGGGCAGTGGGTACCAAGAGACCCAGTTCTTC.

Notes on this clonotype: Likely a read error: the CDR3 ends without its conserved phenylalanine or tryptophan. The chain employs TRBV7-9 and TRBJ2-7; 7 positions agree with TRBD1. V was pared by 5 bases and J by 3 bases, with 13 bases of the junction left unmatched. The CDR3 runs to 16 residues. In germline, CDR1 is SEHNR, CDR2 FQNEAQ (reference sequence). In DNA form, the CDR3 reads TGTGCCAGCAGCCCTACTCCGGGACAGATAAACTACGAGCAGTACTGC. Amino acid sequence: CASSPTPGQINYEQYC.

The V call is TRBV7-2, the J call TRBJ1-1; D uncertain. V lost 2 bases and J lost 1, with 11 bases in between. In germline, CDR1 is SGHTA, CDR2 FQGNSA. CDR3 length: 15 amino acids. In nucleotides, the CDR3 is TGTGCCAGCAGCTTAATCGGGATTGGGAACACTGAAGCTTTCTTT. Its translation: CASSLIGIGNTEAFF.

As for this clonotype: This sequence may be a read error, since a much larger clone differs from it by one base. The chain combines TRBV6-6 with TRBJ2-1; a weak D match, TRBD2 (6 bases). V was cut by 5 bases and J by 8 bases, with 16 bases left in between. This CDR3 region has 14 residues. In germline, CDR1 is MNHNY, CDR2 SVGAGI (reference sequence). Here the CDR3 reads CASSLMGRPDEQFF. In DNA form, the CDR3 reads TGTGCCAGCAGTCTTATGGGGAGGCCAGATGAGCAGTTCTTC.

This clonotype has a count of ten or more. The V and J genes are TRBV12-3 or TRBV12-4 and TRBJ2-5; 8 bases are shared with TRBD2. This CDR3 contains 14 residues. The V and J ends lost 8 bases and 3 bases, in that order; junction bases with no gene match: 8. CDR3 in DNA: TGTGCCAGCGGAGAGACTAGCGCCGAAGAGACCCAGTACTTC. Its protein is CASGETSAEETQYF.

Comment on this clonotype: A read error may explain this, as a much larger clone is one base away. V gene TRBV7-9 combines with J gene TRBJ2-1; tentatively, D is TRBD2 (6 bases). Germline V lookup: CDR1 SEHNR, CDR2 FQNEAQ (reference sequence). The CDR3 runs 15 residues. The CDR3 coding sequence is TGTGCCAGCAGCTTAGAGGGACTCCAGAAAAATGGGCAGTTCTTC. It yields the protein CASSLEGLQKNGQFF.

This clonotype was seen repeatedly, ten times or more. Here the CDR3 reads CSARGTSGDNEQFF. CDR3 DNA: TGCAGTGCTAGAGGGACTAGCGGGGACAATGAGCAGTTCTTC. V usage is TRBV20-1 and J usage is TRBJ2-1; 12 bases align to TRBD2. J lost 5 bases, V lost 1 base, and 0 bases had no gene match. The CDR3 contains 14 residues. CDR1 is DFQATT and CDR2 is SNEGSKA in the germline V gene (reference sequence).

This clonotype was observed at least ten times. V gene TRBV12-3 or TRBV12-4 combines with J gene TRBJ2-1; D remains unclear. The CDR3 is made up of 15 amino acids. V lost 6 bases and J 0 bases, leaving 12 bases between the germline ends. In DNA form, the CDR3 reads TGTGCCAGCAGACGTAGTTTTCGCTCCTACAATGAGCAGTTCTTC. This encodes CASRRSFRSYNEQFF.

This clonotype was seen many times. This chain links TRBV20-1 with TRBJ1-1; D is unclear. Germline CDR1 and CDR2: DFQATT and SNEGSKA (reference sequence). The V end was cut by 1 base, the J end by 0 bases, with 12 bases between. This CDR3 has 15 amino acids. The CDR3 loop is CSARGARAMNTEAFF. CDR3 bases: TGCAGTGCTAGAGGAGCAAGGGCCATGAACACTGAAGCTTTCTTT.

In this sample, this clonotype turned up a few times. This may stem from a read error, because a much larger clone lies one nucleotide away. V is TRBV27 and J is TRBJ2-1, with TRBD1 identical over 10 bases. The germline gives CDR1 MNHEY, CDR2 SMNVEV (reference sequence). The CDR3 length is 15 residues. Losses at the gene ends were 6 bases for V and 13 bases for J; bases not matched to a gene: 15. The CDR3 loop is CASRKTGGFLETQFF. The CDR3 DNA reads TGTGCCAGCAGAAAGACAGGGGGCTTTCTAGAGACCCAGTTCTTC.

This clonotype was observed at least ten times. V and J are TRBV7-2 and TRBJ2-1; D call uncertain. The germline V gene has CDR1 SGHTA and CDR2 FQGNSA. The CDR3 spans 15 residues. V was pared by 0 bases and J by 4 bases, with 10 bases between. CDR3: CASSLARNSYNEQFF. In DNA, the CDR3 is TGTGCCAGCAGCTTAGCGCGAAATAGTTACAATGAGCAGTTCTTC.

This clonotype has a single count. The chain employs TRBV6-1 and TRBJ2-2, with D unclear. V lost 7 bases and J 6 bases, leaving 9 bases between the germline ends. The CDR3 is 12 amino acids. Germline V gives CDR1 MNHNS, CDR2 SASEGT. Written as DNA, the CDR3 is TGTGCCAGCAATCGGGTTTCCGGGGAGCTGTTTTTT. It encodes CASNRVSGELFF.

This clonotype was recorded at least ten times. V and J are TRBV2 and TRBJ1-2; 8 bases are shared with TRBD1. The V segment lost 6 bases and the J segment 2 bases; nucleotides outside the gene matches: 8. The CDR3 contains 15 residues. Germline V gene sequence: CDR1 SNHLY, CDR2 FYNNEI. The CDR3 DNA follows: TGTGCCAGCAGAGACGACAGGGGAGGCAACTATGGCTACACCTTC. Translating it yields CASRDDRGGNYGYTF.